This TCR beta chain was recorded in a study of shared clonotypes between healthy human individuals. Study summary: Three plates each covered CD4 naive and memory; CD8 naive two, CD8 memory one.

The count of this clone is one. Sorted-subset replicate PCR reactions contained 200 to 250 ng DNA, corresponding to about 30,000 T cell genomes. Some clones are missing from TCRdb's copy, which holds only in-frame ones; the method was immunoSEQ multiplex PCR. The table lists over a million clones, 78% of them singletons. V lost 4 bases and J lost 4, with 13 bases in between. The CDR3 covers 14 residues. Germline loops: CDR1 SGHTA, CDR2 FQGNSA. The rearrangement uses TRBV7-2 and TRBJ2-5; no clear D. The sequenced material came from memory CD4+ T cells from PBMCs. Subset here: CD45RA-negative fraction. This TCR was sampled from a man younger than 30 in good health. Some clones in this sample may be carry-over from other donors' samples. The CDR3 reads CASSSRVDGETQYF. CDR3 in DNA: TGTGCCAGCAGCTCCAGAGTAGACGGAGAGACCCAGTACTTC.